These 25 T cell receptor beta chains came from one sample sequenced in a study of blood T cells in healthy people across ages. Through a sample-barcoded 5' primer and a J-beta primer mix, a second PCR was run for about 6 to 11 cycles. In TCRdb, the 5' RACE reads were re-called with MiXCR into one record per CDR3 protein. Here the sample spans about 400,000 distinct CDR3 sequences, about 49% being singletons. Sequencing input: blood. The source is a man aged 55 to 70 in good health.

The genes are TRBV20-1 and TRBJ2-3, with TRBD2 matching 11 bases. The CDR3 length is 15 residues. The J segment lost 7 bases and the V segment lost 0 bases, leaving 6 bases of the junction unmatched. CDR1 DFQATT and CDR2 SNEGSKA come from the germline V gene (reference sequence). CDR3 sequence reads: CSARDSGTSGNTQYF. CDR3 nucleotides: TGCAGTGCTAGAGACTCCGGGACTAGCGGTAATACGCAGTATTTT.

For this clonotype: Mismatch with germline at one junction end may stem from a read error. The chain links TRBV7-2 to TRBJ2-4; TRBD2 matches at 12 bases. The closer fit of TRBJ2-7 to the DNA end suggests the J call may be wrong. CDR3 length: 15 amino acids. Germline CDR1 is SGHTA and CDR2 is FQGNSA. This CDR3 is CARSSNGLAGSEQYF. The CDR3 coding sequence is TGTGCCAGAAGCTCGAACGGACTAGCGGGATCCGAGCAGTACTTC.

This chain links TRBV6-5 with TRBJ2-1; 7 nucleotides agree with TRBD2. After removal of 5 bases from V and 7 bases from J, the junction contained 11 bases not matched to a gene. Per the germline V gene, CDR1 is MNHEY and CDR2 is SVGAGI. The CDR3 runs to 15 residues. The CDR3 DNA is TGTGCCAGCAGTCGGACCGGGACTATGATTAATGAGCAGTTCTTC. As protein: CASSRTGTMINEQFF.

The rearrangement uses TRBV28 and TRBJ2-7; TRBD1 matches at 7 bases. V lost 4 bases to trimming and J lost 3 bases; unmatched junction nucleotides: 6. Germline CDR1 reads MDHEN; CDR2 reads SYDVKM. The CDR3 has 14 amino acids. DNA for the CDR3: TGTGCCAGCAGTTCGCCAGGGGGTGTCTACGAGCAGTACTTC. Amino acid sequence: CASSSPGGVYEQYF. The full variable domain, its missing parts supplied by reference TRBV28 and TRBJ2-7, is DVKVTQSSRYLVKRTGEKVFLECVQDMDHENMFWYRQDPGLGLRLIYFSYDVKMKEKGDIPEGYSVSREKKERFSLILESASTNQTSMYLCASSSPGGVYEQYFGPGTRLTVT.

The V and J genes are TRBV18 and TRBJ2-1; D might be TRBD1 or TRBD2, each matching 7 bases. Germline V gives CDR1 KGHSH, CDR2 LQKENI. V lost 3 bases and J 7 bases, leaving 16 bases between the germline ends. This CDR3 is built from 15 residues. Written as DNA, the CDR3 is TGTGCCAGCTCACCGGGAGGGGGCGCCGGGAATGAGCAGTTCTTC. As protein: CASSPGGGAGNEQFF.

The V and J genes are TRBV29-1 and TRBJ2-7; TRBD1 or TRBD2 may be the D gene (5 bases each). The CDR3 consists of 14 residues. V was pared by 1 base and J by 2 bases, with 12 bases between. The germline CDR1 and CDR2 sequences are SQVTM and ANQGSEA. CDR3 DNA: TGCAGCGTTGAAGCCTCGGGGACCCCCTACGAGCAGTACTTC. It is translated as CSVEASGTPYEQYF.

The rearrangement links TRBV29-1 to TRBJ1-2; D remains unclear. Germline-derived CDR1 and CDR2 are SQVTM and ANQGSEA. Trimming left V 6 bases short and J 2 bases short, with 10 bases between. The CDR3 covers 12 residues. CDR3 DNA: TGCAGCGTCTCCACAGTGAACTATGGCTACACCTTC. Protein sequence: CSVSTVNYGYTF.

The V call is TRBV20-1, the J call TRBJ2-7, with D perhaps TRBD1 or TRBD2 (5 bases each). V lost 5 bases and J lost 0, with 11 bases in between. This CDR3 has 13 residues. Germline loops: CDR1 DFQATT, CDR2 SNEGSKA (reference sequence). The CDR3 DNA is TGCAGTGCTGGGACCACCAGCTCCTACGAGCAGTACTTC. This gives the protein CSAGTTSSYEQYF.

The sample holds many counts of this clonotype. V and J are TRBV5-1 and TRBJ2-7, with 7 positions matching TRBD1. The CDR3 is 13 amino acids. Germline V lookup: CDR1 SGHRS, CDR2 YFSETQ. J lost 3 bases, V lost 0 bases, and 0 bases had no gene match. The CDR3 bases are TGCGCCAGCAGCTTGGGGACAGGCTACGAGCAGTACTTC. This gives the protein CASSLGTGYEQYF.

The V call is TRBV20-1, the J call TRBJ1-6; 10 bases match TRBD1. The ends lost 5 bases at V and 10 bases at J; junction bases unmatched: 11. Germline CDR1 and CDR2: DFQATT and SNEGSKA (reference sequence). CDR3 length: 15 amino acids. This CDR3 is CSAALPGQGKSPLHF. The CDR3 bases are TGCAGTGCTGCCCTCCCGGGACAGGGGAAGTCACCCCTCCACTTT.

J is TRBJ2-7 and V is TRBV7-2; 7 bases line up with TRBD1. The J segment lost 5 bases and the V segment lost 3 bases, leaving 4 bases of the junction unmatched. The CDR3 runs 13 residues. Germline values: CDR1 SGHTA, CDR2 FQGNSA. The CDR3: CASSFQQGHEQYF. CDR3 nucleotides: TGTGCCAGCAGCTTCCAACAGGGGCACGAGCAGTACTTC.

The rearrangement joins TRBV14 to TRBJ1-5; TRBD1 matches 8 bases. The CDR3 has 14 amino acids. Trimming cost V 0 bases and J 6 bases; bases outside gene matches: 1. In germline, CDR1 is SGHDN, CDR2 FVKESK. CDR3 DNA sequence: TGTGCCAGCAGCCAAGAACAGGGGGTTCAGCCCCAGCATTTT. Translation: CASSQEQGVQPQHF.

This chain uses TRBV20-1 with TRBJ2-7; no firm D call. The V gene lost 5 bases and the J gene lost 5 bases, with 16 bases spanning the gap. Germline V gives CDR1 DFQATT, CDR2 SNEGSKA (reference sequence). The length of the CDR3 is 13 residues. The CDR3 protein is CSAARLGRDEQYF. DNA of the CDR3: TGCAGTGCTGCCCGGCTCGGTAGGGACGAGCAGTACTTC.

This chain uses TRBV20-1 with TRBJ2-5, with 7 bases aligning to TRBD2. In germline, CDR1 is DFQATT, CDR2 SNEGSKA (reference sequence). Trimming cost V 1 base and J 2 bases; bases outside gene matches: 4. The CDR3 has 14 residues. The CDR3 region is CSARGGGLQETQYF. The DNA for the CDR3 is TGCAGTGCTAGAGGGGGGGGACTACAAGAGACCCAGTACTTC.

V is TRBV5-1 and J is TRBJ2-1; 14 bases fit TRBD2. With 3 bases clipped from V and 3 bases from J, the junction kept 2 bases outside the gene matches. The CDR3 is 16 residues long. The germline gives CDR1 SGHRS, CDR2 YFSETQ. CDR3 amino acids: CASSWGLAGDYNEQFF. The CDR3 nucleotides read TGCGCCAGCAGCTGGGGACTAGCGGGGGACTACAATGAGCAGTTCTTC.

The rearrangement uses TRBV12-3 or TRBV12-4 and TRBJ2-7, with D tentatively TRBD2 (5 bases). This CDR3 has 17 residues. Trimming took 4 bases from V and 3 from J, leaving 22 bases between them. The DNA of the CDR3 is TGTGCCAGCAGTTCCCTCCGTGGAGCGGCTACCCACTACGAGCAGTACTTC. This encodes CASSSLRGAATHYEQYF.

The chain is built from TRBV29-1 and TRBJ2-1; D is unresolved. The DNA end favors TRBJ2-7, so the J call may be wrong. Germline lookup yields CDR1 SQVTM and CDR2 ANQGSEA. This CDR3 region has 12 residues. The CDR3 protein is CSVKSSYNEQYF. Here the CDR3 DNA reads TGCAGCGTTAAGAGCTCCTACAATGAGCAGTACTTC.

This clonotype has more than one count but fewer than ten. The chain carries TRBV5-4 and TRBJ1-4; 7 bases fit TRBD1. V lost 4 bases and J lost 0; bases outside the gene matches: 6. This CDR3 is 16 amino acids long. Germline values: CDR1 SGHNT, CDR2 YYREEE (reference sequence). In DNA form, the CDR3 reads TGTGCCAGCAGCCCCGGACAGGCCGCAACTAATGAAAAACTGTTTTTT. Translated: CASSPGQAATNEKLFF.

The genes are TRBV29-1 and TRBJ2-5; D call uncertain. The DNA end is more similar to TRBJ2-7, so the J call may be wrong. In germline, CDR1 is SQVTM, CDR2 ANQGSEA. CDR3 length: 13 residues. The CDR3 sequence: CSGGSGFSYEQYF. In DNA, the CDR3 is TGCAGCGGCGGATCAGGATTCTCCTACGAGCAGTACTTC.

The rearrangement uses TRBV29-1 and TRBJ2-7, with D unclear. The CDR3 is 12 amino acids. Trimming removed 4 bases at V and 2 bases at J, with 9 bases between. CDR1 is SQVTM, CDR2 ANQGSEA, per germline. The CDR3 DNA is TGCAGCGTTGTTGCGGTAACCTACGAGCAGTACTTC. Its protein is CSVVAVTYEQYF.

The chain joins TRBV6-2 or TRBV6-3 to TRBJ2-1, with 15 bases that match TRBD2. Trimming at V came to 7 bases and at J to 2 bases, leaving 6 bases not matched to a gene. From germline, CDR1 is MNHEY and CDR2 SVGEGT. The CDR3 totals 17 residues. CDR3 bases: TGTGCCAGCAAACGGACTAGCGGGAGGGCCCCCTACAATGAGCAGTTCTTC. Protein product: CASKRTSGRAPYNEQFF.

In this sample, this clonotype turned up a few times. CDR3 nucleotides: TGCGGCCTCAGCGGGAGCTACAATGAGCAGTTCTTC. Translating it yields CGLSGSYNEQFF. This rearrangement joins TRBV20-1 to TRBJ2-1; 8 nucleotides match TRBD2. The V gene's germline CDR1 is DFQATT and CDR2 SNEGSKA (reference sequence). The CDR3 consists of 12 residues.

The V and J genes are TRBV20-1 and TRBJ2-5, with 7 bases matching TRBD1. V lost 2 bases, J lost 4 bases, and 10 bases stayed unmatched. This CDR3 has 15 residues. The germline gives CDR1 DFQATT, CDR2 SNEGSKA (reference sequence). The CDR3 sequence is CSARPPGQKRETQYF. The CDR3 DNA reads as TGCAGTGCTAGACCACCGGGACAGAAGAGAGAGACCCAGTACTTC.

CDR3 nucleotides: TGTGCTAGTGGTTTGGTAGACGCGAAGCTCCGTATATCCGTCGATACGCAGTATTTT. Its protein product is CASGLVDAKLRISVDTQYF. The chain has TRBV12-5 and TRBJ2-3; D is uncertain. The germline V gene has CDR1 LGHNT and CDR2 FRNRAP. V lost 0 bases and J lost 6, with 25 bases in between. CDR3 length equals 19 residues.

The V gene is TRBV15, the J gene TRBJ2-5; D is perhaps TRBD1 (5 bases). Germline V gene lookup returns CDR1 LNHNV and CDR2 YYDKDF (reference sequence). This CDR3 contains 13 residues. V lost 0 bases and J lost 4, with 6 bases in between. In DNA form, the CDR3 reads TGTGCCACCAGCAGAGAGGGGCTAGAGACCCAGTACTTC. It translates to CATSREGLETQYF.